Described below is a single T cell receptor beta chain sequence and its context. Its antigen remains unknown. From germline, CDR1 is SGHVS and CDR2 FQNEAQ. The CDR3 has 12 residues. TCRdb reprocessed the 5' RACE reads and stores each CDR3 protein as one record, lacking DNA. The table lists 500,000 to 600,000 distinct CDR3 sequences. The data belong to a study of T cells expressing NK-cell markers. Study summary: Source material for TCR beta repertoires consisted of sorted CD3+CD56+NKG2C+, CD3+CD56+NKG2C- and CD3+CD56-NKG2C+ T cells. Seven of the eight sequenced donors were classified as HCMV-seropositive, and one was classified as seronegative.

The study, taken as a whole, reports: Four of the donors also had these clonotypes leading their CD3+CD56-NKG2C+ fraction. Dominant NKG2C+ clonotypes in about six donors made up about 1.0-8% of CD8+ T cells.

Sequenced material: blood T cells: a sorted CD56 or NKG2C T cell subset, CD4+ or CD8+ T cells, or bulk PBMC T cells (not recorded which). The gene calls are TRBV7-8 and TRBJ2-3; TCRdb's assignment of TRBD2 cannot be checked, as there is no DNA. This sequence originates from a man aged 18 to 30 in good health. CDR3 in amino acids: CASSLNLEEGYF.